The clone carrying this T cell receptor (beta chain) was counted at least ten times. As yet, its antigen is unknown. The CDR3 length is 14 residues. Germline CDR1 and CDR2: LNHDA and SQIVND (reference sequence). V was pared by 7 bases and J by 5 bases, with 15 bases between. The data stem from a study of shared clonotypes between healthy human individuals. Overall study results and limits: It was the non-shared clonotypes that had lower generation probabilities than clonotypes shared by all four donors.

Deep was the level used in running the assay. Sequencing used immunoSEQ multiplex PCR; TCRdb keeps in-frame clones, though not all of them. This sample has 650,000 to 750,000 clones, with 72% found just once. The receptor was derived from a woman in her thirties in good health. The source material was memory CD4+ T cells sorted from blood. Noted subset: CD45RA-negative fraction. This rearrangement joins TRBV19 to TRBJ1-5; possibly TRBD1 for D (5 bases). CDR3 loop: CASMWLTGDQPQHF. In nucleotides, the CDR3 is TGTGCCAGTATGTGGCTAACAGGTGATCAGCCCCAGCATTTT.